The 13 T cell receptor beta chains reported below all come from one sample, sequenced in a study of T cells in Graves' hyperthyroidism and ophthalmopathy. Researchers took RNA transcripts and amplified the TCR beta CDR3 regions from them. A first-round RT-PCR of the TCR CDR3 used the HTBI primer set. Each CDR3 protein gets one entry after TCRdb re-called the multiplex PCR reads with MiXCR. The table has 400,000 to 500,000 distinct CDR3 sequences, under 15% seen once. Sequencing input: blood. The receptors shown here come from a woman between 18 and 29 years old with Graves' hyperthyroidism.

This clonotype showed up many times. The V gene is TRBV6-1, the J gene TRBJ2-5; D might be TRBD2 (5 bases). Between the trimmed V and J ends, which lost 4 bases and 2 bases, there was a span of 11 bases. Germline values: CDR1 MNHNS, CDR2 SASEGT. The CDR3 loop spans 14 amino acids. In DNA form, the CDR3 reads TGTGCCAGCAGTGGCGGGCGGCAACAAGAGACCCAGTACTTC. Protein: CASSGGRQQETQYF.

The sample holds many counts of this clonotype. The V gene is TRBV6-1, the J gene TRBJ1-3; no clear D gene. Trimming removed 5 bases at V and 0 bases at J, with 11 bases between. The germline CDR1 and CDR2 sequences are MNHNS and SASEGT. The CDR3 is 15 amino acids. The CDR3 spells CASSPVGNSGNTIYF. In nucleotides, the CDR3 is TGTGCCAGCAGTCCCGTAGGGAACTCTGGAAACACCATATATTTT.

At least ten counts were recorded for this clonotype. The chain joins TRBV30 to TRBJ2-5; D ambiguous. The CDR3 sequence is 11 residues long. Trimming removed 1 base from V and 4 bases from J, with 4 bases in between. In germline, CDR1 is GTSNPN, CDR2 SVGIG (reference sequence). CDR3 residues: CAWSALETQYF. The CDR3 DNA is TGTGCCTGGAGTGCTCTAGAGACCCAGTACTTC.

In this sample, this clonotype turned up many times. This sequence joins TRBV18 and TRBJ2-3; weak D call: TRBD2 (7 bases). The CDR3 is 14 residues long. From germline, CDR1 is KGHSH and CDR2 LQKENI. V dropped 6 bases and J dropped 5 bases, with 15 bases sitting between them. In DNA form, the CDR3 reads TGTGCCAGCTCCCGGGGGGCGAGTGGAGATACGCAGTATTTT. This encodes CASSRGASGDTQYF.

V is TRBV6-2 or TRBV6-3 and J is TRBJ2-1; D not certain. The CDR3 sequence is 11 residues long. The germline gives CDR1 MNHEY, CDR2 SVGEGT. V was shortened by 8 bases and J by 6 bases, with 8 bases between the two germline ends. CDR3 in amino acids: CASARLNEQFF. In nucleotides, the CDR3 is TGTGCCAGCGCCCGACTCAATGAGCAGTTCTTC.

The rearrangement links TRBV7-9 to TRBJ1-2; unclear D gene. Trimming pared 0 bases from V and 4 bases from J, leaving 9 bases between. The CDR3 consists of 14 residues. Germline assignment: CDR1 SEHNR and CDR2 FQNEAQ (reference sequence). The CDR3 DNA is TGTGCCAGCAGCTTAGCGACCGTATCCTATGGCTACACCTTC. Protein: CASSLATVSYGYTF.

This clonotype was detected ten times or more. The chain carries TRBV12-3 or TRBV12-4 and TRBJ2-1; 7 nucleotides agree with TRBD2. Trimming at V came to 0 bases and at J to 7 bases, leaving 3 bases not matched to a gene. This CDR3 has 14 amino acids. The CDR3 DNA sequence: TGTGCCAGCAGTTTAGCGGGAGGGTTGAATGAGCAGTTCTTC. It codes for CASSLAGGLNEQFF.

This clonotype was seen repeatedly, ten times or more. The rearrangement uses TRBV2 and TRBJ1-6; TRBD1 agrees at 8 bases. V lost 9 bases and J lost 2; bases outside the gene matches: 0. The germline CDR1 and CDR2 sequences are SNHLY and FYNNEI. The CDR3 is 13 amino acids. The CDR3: CARQGAYNSPLHF. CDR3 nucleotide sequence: TGTGCCAGACAGGGGGCCTATAATTCACCCCTCCACTTT.

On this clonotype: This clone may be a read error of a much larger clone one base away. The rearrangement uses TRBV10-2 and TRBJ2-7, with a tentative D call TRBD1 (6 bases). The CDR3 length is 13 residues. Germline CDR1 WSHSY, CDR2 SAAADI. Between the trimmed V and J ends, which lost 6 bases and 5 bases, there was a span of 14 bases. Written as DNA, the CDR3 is TGCGCCAGCAGCGGGACAAGGTGGGACGAGCAGTACGTC. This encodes CASSGTRWDEQYV.

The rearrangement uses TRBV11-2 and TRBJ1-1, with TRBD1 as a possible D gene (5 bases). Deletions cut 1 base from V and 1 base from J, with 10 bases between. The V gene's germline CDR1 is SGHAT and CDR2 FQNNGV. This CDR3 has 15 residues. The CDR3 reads CASSLAGRRNTEAFF. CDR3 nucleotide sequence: TGTGCCAGCAGCTTAGCGGGACGTCGGAACACTGAAGCTTTCTTT.

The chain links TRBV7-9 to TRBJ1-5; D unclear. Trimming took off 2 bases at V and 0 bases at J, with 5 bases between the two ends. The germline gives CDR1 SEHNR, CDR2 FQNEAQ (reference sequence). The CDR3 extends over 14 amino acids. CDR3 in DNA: TGTGCCAGCAGCTTATCTCATAGCAATCAGCCCCAGCATTTT. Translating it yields CASSLSHSNQPQHF.

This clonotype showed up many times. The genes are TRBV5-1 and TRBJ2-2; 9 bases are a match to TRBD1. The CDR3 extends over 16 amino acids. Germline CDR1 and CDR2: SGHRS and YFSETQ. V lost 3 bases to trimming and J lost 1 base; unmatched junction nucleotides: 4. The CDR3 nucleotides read TGCGCCAGCAGCTCGGGACAGGGATGGAACACCGGGGAGCTGTTTTTT. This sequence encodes CASSSGQGWNTGELFF.

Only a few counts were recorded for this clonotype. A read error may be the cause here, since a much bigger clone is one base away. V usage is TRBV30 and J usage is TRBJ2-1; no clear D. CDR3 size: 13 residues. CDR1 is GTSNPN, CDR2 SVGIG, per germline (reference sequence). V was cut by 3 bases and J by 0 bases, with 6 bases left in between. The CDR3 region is CAWSGYSYNEQFF. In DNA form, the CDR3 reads TGTGCCTGGAGCGGATACTCCTACAATGAGCAGTTCTTC. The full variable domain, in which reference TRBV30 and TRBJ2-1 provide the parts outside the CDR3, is SQTIHQWPATLVQPVGSPLSLECTVEGTSNPNLYWYRQAAGRGLQLLFYSVGIGQISSEVPQNLSASRPQDRQFILSSKKLLLSDSGFYLCAWSGYSYNEQFFGPGTRLTVL.